This is a list of T cell receptor beta chains from one sample in a study of blood T cell repertoires in COVID-19. Sequenced by immunoSEQ multiplex PCR; TCRdb stores in-frame clones only, minus some. This sample has tens of thousands of clones; about 87% occur once, and the top ten carry 5.1%. The material sequenced was peripheral blood. Receptors originate from a man in his forties with acute or convalescent COVID-19. CDR3s include the opening cysteine and the closing phenylalanine or tryptophan. The D gene is left open where the match is weak. Size is omitted from some rows. Given values are once, few, many or a class for expanded clones.

v_gene	d_gene	j_gene	abundance	CDR3nt	CDR3aa
TRBV30	TRBD1	TRBJ1-1	.	TGTGCCTGCCGACAGGGTATCGCTGAAGCTTTCTTT	CACRQGIAEAFF
TRBV19	TRBD2	TRBJ2-1	.	TGTGCCAGTAGTATATTCGGACTAGCGGCCAACAATGAGCAGTTCTTC	CASSIFGLAANNEQFF
TRBV7-9	TRBD2	TRBJ2-1	few	TGTGCCAGCAGCTCATCCGGACTAGCGGCCTACAATGAGCAGTTCTTC	CASSSSGLAAYNEQFF
TRBV19	TRBD1	TRBJ1-2	.	TGTGCCAGTAGCTTCCGACAGGGGACCTATGGCTACACCTTC	CASSFRQGTYGYTF
TRBV7-8	TRBD1	TRBJ1-1	.	TGTGCCAGCAGCTTAGCCGGGACAGGGAAGAGAGCTTTCTTT	CASSLAGTGKRAFF
TRBV7-3	TRBD1	TRBJ1-1	.	TGTGCCAGCAGCGCAAAACCGGACAGGGTCGGCGAAGCTTTCTTT	CASSAKPDRVGEAFF
TRBV7-6	.	TRBJ2-5	.	TGTGCCAGCGCGGGGGCGGGCGGCGGGTACCAAGAGACCCAGTACTTC	CASAGAGGGYQETQYF
TRBV7-8	.	TRBJ2-1	.	TGTGCCAGCAGCTTAGCGCAGGGTAAAGAGCAGTTCTTC	CASSLAQGKEQFF
TRBV23-1	.	TRBJ1-5	few	TGCGCCTGGGGACAACATCAGCCCCAGCATTTT	CAWGQHQPQHF
TRBV7-9	.	TRBJ1-2	few	TGTGCCAGCAGCCGACAAGTGAACTATGGCTACACCTTC	CASSRQVNYGYTF
TRBV3-1/TRBV3-2	TRBD1	TRBJ1-6	.	TGTGCCAGCAGACCCGGGACAGGGCTCCTCCACTTT	CASRPGTGLLHF
TRBV19	TRBD2	TRBJ2-7	few	TGTGCCACCTCCGGGGAGGGTAGGTACTACGAGCAGTACTTC	CATSGEGRYYEQYF
TRBV7-9	.	TRBJ1-1	.	TGTGCCAGCAGCTCCCGGGACGGTGGGAGGGGTGACACTGAAGCTTTCTTT	CASSSRDGGRGDTEAFF
TRBV27	TRBD1	TRBJ1-4	.	TGTGCCAGCAGTTTATATCATATCGGGGACAGGGGGCACGAAAAACTGTTTTTT	CASSLYHIGDRGHEKLFF
TRBV6-5	TRBD1	TRBJ1-2	.	TGTGCCAGCACCGGCGGGCGGGACAGGGGGACTGGCTACACCTTC	CASTGGRDRGTGYTF
TRBV21-1	.	TRBJ2-3	.	TGTGCCAGCAGCAAAGAGGGGACTAGCGGGAAGCCTTTCACAGATACGCAGTATTTT	CASSKEGTSGKPFTDTQYF
TRBV24-1	TRBD1	TRBJ2-3	.	TGTGCCACCAGTGATACAGGGGGCACAGATACGCAGTATTTT	CATSDTGGTDTQYF
TRBV6-5	.	TRBJ1-1	.	TGTGCCAGCAGTTTTGGCCGTGAAGCTTTCTTT	CASSFGREAFF